This T cell receptor beta chain was documented in a study of sequential checkpoint blockade in melanoma. In the study overall: After both sequences, patients received maintenance nivolumab. The study's findings and limits: T-cell fraction and clonality followed PD-L1 and CD8+ counts, not mutational load.

The protocol was immunoSEQ multiplex PCR, while the TCRdb copy is restricted to in-frame clones and leaves out a portion. Found here are around 37,000 clones, roughly a third of them singletons; the top ten hold more than 1.5%. The sample's treatment: randomized to nivolumab then ipilimumab (arm A) or the reverse (arm B). CDR1 MNHGY and CDR2 SAAAGT come from the germline V gene. The CDR3 extends over 15 amino acids. The V segment lost 3 bases and the J segment 4 bases; nucleotides outside the gene matches: 5. As to this clone: Its antigen remains unidentified.

The clonotype comes from a human donor with melanoma. The chain uses TRBV6-8 and TRBJ2-2, with 7 bases fitting TRBD2. This specimen consisted of tumor tissue (inferred from file names), obtained from a patient given nivolumab and ipilimumab in sequence. The CDR3 spells CASSYTGLGTGELFF. CDR3 DNA sequence: TGTGCCAGCAGTTATACTGGACTAGGCACCGGGGAGCTGTTTTTT.